The 23 T cell receptor beta chains listed next were all sequenced from one sample in a study of cytomegalovirus exposure and HLA in healthy donors. Vbeta (60) and Jbeta (13) primers were used in the PCR. The method was immunoSEQ multiplex PCR; TCRdb's version includes in-frame clones alone and lacks a portion of them. The sample carries fewer than 150,000 clones, 80% recorded once. Specimen: PBMCs. Receptor source: a man aged 25 to 45 in good health.

The chain joins TRBV7-9 to TRBJ1-6; a weak D match, TRBD1 (6 bases). The V end lost 8 bases, the J end lost 7 bases, and 15 bases lay between the germline ends. The CDR3 length is 14 residues. Germline CDR1 and CDR2: SEHNR and FQNEAQ (reference sequence). CDR3 nucleotide sequence: TGTGCCAGCTCAGGGACATCGGGCAATTCACCCCTCCACTTT. Amino acid sequence: CASSGTSGNSPLHF.

V gene TRBV10-3 combines with J gene TRBJ1-6; D uncertain. The CDR3 is 13 residues long. V was pared by 6 bases and J by 7 bases, with 10 bases between. Germline loops: CDR1 ENHRY, CDR2 SYGVKD. The CDR3 DNA reads TGTGCCATCAGCCTAAGGGAGAATTCACCCCTCCACTTT. Protein: CAISLRENSPLHF.

This clone has just a few counts. This chain links TRBV6-5 with TRBJ1-1; unclear D gene. Germline V CDR1 and CDR2: MNHEY, SVGAGI. V lost 5 bases and J 8 bases, leaving 12 bases between the germline ends. The CDR3 is 12 amino acids. The CDR3 nucleotides are TGTGCCAGCAGTGGGTACTCGACAGAAGCTTTCTTT. Encoded protein: CASSGYSTEAFF.

The CDR3 reads CASSFGVGPQHF. CDR3 in DNA: TGTGCCAGCAGTTTTGGTGTCGGGCCCCAGCATTTT. V is TRBV28 and J is TRBJ1-5; D gene ambiguous. CDR1 and CDR2 from the germline V gene are MDHEN and SYDVKM. V was trimmed by 3 bases and J by 9 bases, leaving 9 bases between them. The CDR3 runs to 12 residues.

The chain employs TRBV7-6 and TRBJ2-2; 10 bases fit TRBD1. CDR3 length: 17 residues. The germline V gene encodes CDR1 SGHVS and CDR2 FNYEAQ. V lost 5 bases, J lost 0 bases, and 6 bases stayed unmatched. CDR3 sequence (DNA): TGTGCCAGCAGCCTCGGGACAGGGGCATCGAACACCGGGGAGCTGTTTTTT. It yields the protein CASSLGTGASNTGELFF.

DNA of the CDR3: TGTGCCAGCAGGTCCTGGCGGGCAGATACGCAGTATTTT. Its translation: CASRSWRADTQYF. The chain links TRBV28 to TRBJ2-3; weak D call: TRBD2 (5 bases). The germline V gene has CDR1 MDHEN and CDR2 SYDVKM. The CDR3 has 13 residues. V was cut by 6 bases and J by 4 bases, with 11 bases left in between.

The V call is TRBV7-2, the J call TRBJ2-3, with D unresolved. Per the germline V gene, CDR1 is SGHTA and CDR2 is FQGNSA. The CDR3 sequence is 16 residues long. Trimming stripped 1 base from V and 1 base from J, with 12 bases between. Here the CDR3 DNA reads TGTGCCAGCAGCTTAGGAAGTACTTACCGCACAGATACGCAGTATTTT. It translates to CASSLGSTYRTDTQYF.

The J gene is TRBJ2-7, the V gene TRBV4-2; no firm D call. Germline V CDR1 and CDR2: LGHNA, YNFKEQ. The CDR3 length is 12 residues. Between the trimmed V and J ends, which lost 3 bases and 5 bases, there was a span of 8 bases. CDR3 bases: TGTGCCAGCAGCCAGCACACCCACGAGCAGTACTTC. It codes for CASSQHTHEQYF.

The chain combines TRBV7-9 with TRBJ2-5; TRBD2 matches at 13 bases. CDR3 length equals 16 residues. V trimming: 1 base; J trimming: 5 bases; junction bases outside the gene matches: 4. Germline-derived CDR1 and CDR2 are SEHNR and FQNEAQ (reference sequence). The CDR3 DNA reads TGTGCCAGCAGCTTAGTATGGACTAGCGGGAGTGAGACCCAGTACTTC. This translates into CASSLVWTSGSETQYF.

V is TRBV6-4 and J is TRBJ2-3; no reliable D call. The CDR3 contains 15 residues. Trimming stripped 5 bases from V and 2 bases from J, with 14 bases between. CDR1 is MRHNA and CDR2 is SNTAGT in the germline V gene. The CDR3 loop is CASSSAATNTDTQYF. The DNA for the CDR3 is TGTGCCAGCAGTTCCGCGGCCACGAACACAGATACGCAGTATTTT.

The J gene is TRBJ2-2, the V gene TRBV27; no definite D call. Trimming cost V 4 bases and J 1 base, with 7 bases left between them. This CDR3 contains 14 residues. Germline values: CDR1 MNHEY, CDR2 SMNVEV (reference sequence). As DNA, the CDR3 is TGTGCCAGCAGTTCACGACAGAACACCGGGGAGCTGTTTTTT. Translating gives CASSSRQNTGELFF.

V is TRBV5-6 and J is TRBJ2-3; D gene unclear. V lost 0 bases and J lost 0, with 8 bases in between. There are 15 residues in the CDR3. Germline V lookup: CDR1 SGHDT, CDR2 YYEEEE. CDR3 DNA: TGTGCCAGCAGCTTGGGACTCAATAGCACAGATACGCAGTATTTT. Protein: CASSLGLNSTDTQYF.

The chain carries TRBV29-1 and TRBJ2-7; TRBD2 might be the D (6 bases). CDR1 and CDR2 (germline): SQVTM, ANQGSEA. With 5 bases removed from V and 4 bases from J, the gap between germline ends came to 15 bases. This CDR3 region has 13 residues. CDR3 nucleotides: TGCAGCGTTCAGGGAGGCACGGGGTACGAGCAGTACTTC. Protein sequence: CSVQGGTGYEQYF.

This rearrangement joins TRBV18 to TRBJ1-2; D not resolved. The CDR3 spans 16 residues. Germline V lookup: CDR1 KGHSH, CDR2 LQKENI. V shed 1 base and J shed 1 base, with 13 bases lying between them. CDR3: CASSPLAGEVNYGYTF. CDR3 DNA sequence: TGTGCCAGCTCACCACTCGCCGGGGAGGTTAACTATGGCTACACCTTC. Supplemented by reference TRBV18 and TRBJ1-2, the full variable domain reads NAGVMQNPRHLVRRRGQEARLRCSPMKGHSHVYWYRQLPEEGLKFMVYLQKENIIDESGMPKERFSAEFPKEGPSILRIQQVVRGDSAAYFCASSPLAGEVNYGYTFGSGTRLTVV.

The chain joins TRBV19 to TRBJ2-7; 8 positions match TRBD2. Germline V CDR1 and CDR2: LNHDA, SQIVND (reference sequence). This CDR3 is built from 14 residues. V shed 3 bases, J shed 1 base, and the junction held 2 bases outside the gene matches. CDR3 residues: CASSMGLGSYEQYF. For the CDR3, the DNA is TGTGCCAGTAGTATGGGACTAGGATCCTACGAGCAGTACTTC.

This clone appeared once. The junction shows a germline mismatch at one end, possibly a read error. The rearrangement uses TRBV10-2 and TRBJ1-3, with D possibly TRBD1 on 6 matching bases. This CDR3 is 10 amino acids long. The germline CDR1 and CDR2 sequences are WSHSY and SAAADI. CDR3 sequence reads: CASGGDTTYF. CDR3 in DNA: TGCGCCAGCGGTGGGGACACCACATATTTT.

V and J are TRBV29-1 and TRBJ1-2; TRBD1 aligns across 8 bases. V trimming: 5 bases; J trimming: 8 bases; junction bases outside the gene matches: 13. CDR1 and CDR2 from the germline V gene are SQVTM and ANQGSEA. The CDR3 runs 14 residues. The CDR3 DNA reads as TGCAGCGTTTTCTCGACCGGGACAGGCGAGGGCTACACCTTC. Its translation: CSVFSTGTGEGYTF.

CDR3 region: CASSIVYQETQYF. CDR3 DNA sequence: TGTGCCAGTAGTATCGTCTACCAAGAGACCCAGTACTTC. The rearrangement joins TRBV19 to TRBJ2-5; D ambiguous. Between the trimmed V and J ends, which lost 3 bases and 0 bases, there was a span of 5 bases. Per the germline V gene, CDR1 is LNHDA and CDR2 is SQIVND (reference sequence). The CDR3 consists of 13 residues. Variable domain in full (rest from reference TRBV19 and TRBJ2-5): DGGITQSPKYLFRKEGQNVTLSCEQNLNHDAMYWYRQDPGQGLRLIYYSQIVNDFQKGDIAEGYSVSREKKESFPLTVTSAQKNPTAFYLCASSIVYQETQYFGPGTRLLVL.

This clone was observed once. This chain uses TRBV28 with TRBJ1-1, with 8 bases aligning to TRBD1. Germline V gene lookup returns CDR1 MDHEN and CDR2 SYDVKM. J was trimmed by 2 bases and V by 7 bases; bases with no gene match: 6. CDR3 size: 14 residues. The CDR3 DNA reads as TGTGCCAGCATCACAGGGGGTTCTAACACTGAAGCTTTCTTT. Its protein is CASITGGSNTEAFF.

This chain joins TRBV7-2 and TRBJ1-4; 10 nucleotides align to TRBD1. Germline-derived CDR1 and CDR2 are SGHTA and FQGNSA. This CDR3 is 16 amino acids long. J gave up 4 bases and V 7 bases, and 9 bases lay outside the gene matches. The CDR3 DNA sequence: TGTGCCAGCACCGAGGGACAGGGGATTTTTAATGAAAAACTGTTTTTT. Its protein is CASTEGQGIFNEKLFF.

The rearrangement joins TRBV7-9 to TRBJ1-4; perhaps TRBD1 as D (6 bases). V lost 5 bases, J lost 7 bases, and 17 bases lay in between. Germline V lookup: CDR1 SEHNR, CDR2 FQNEAQ (reference sequence). The CDR3 totals 15 residues. CDR3 bases: TGTGCCAGCAGCCCCCTGGGCGTAGGGGGTGAAAAACTGTTTTTT. Encoded protein: CASSPLGVGGEKLFF.

The chain recombines TRBV11-2 with TRBJ2-6; the match to TRBD1 covers 8 bases. This CDR3 contains 18 residues. J was trimmed by 1 base and V by 5 bases; bases with no gene match: 10. The germline V gene encodes CDR1 SGHAT and CDR2 FQNNGV. The CDR3 spells CASSPAAHRGSGANVLTF. In nucleotides, the CDR3 is TGTGCCAGCAGCCCGGCGGCACACAGGGGGTCTGGGGCCAACGTCCTGACTTTC.

The chain couples TRBV5-1 to TRBJ2-7; 13 positions agree with TRBD2. CDR1 is SGHRS, CDR2 YFSETQ, per germline. Trimming at V came to 0 bases and at J to 5 bases, leaving 5 bases not matched to a gene. The CDR3 sequence is 16 residues long. CDR3: CASSLEPGLAGNEQYF. The CDR3 nucleotides read TGCGCCAGCAGCTTGGAACCGGGACTAGCGGGAAACGAGCAGTACTTC.